Given below is one T cell receptor (beta chain) in context. The length of the CDR3 is 12 residues. Trimming shortened V by 4 bases and J by 5 bases, and 11 bases separated the two germline ends. Germline CDR1 reads GTSNPN; CDR2 reads SVGIG (reference sequence). The data belong to a study of shared clonotypes between healthy human individuals. In the study's own analysis: ImmunoSEQ gave junction-only sequences without quality scores, so filtering differed. Profiling relied on immunoSEQ multiplex PCR, and the TCRdb table lists in-frame clones only, not all of them. V, J and clone size derive from that table, while D and trimming were established from the DNA sequence. Of some 2,100,000 clones detected, approximately 94% appear once; the ten largest clones hold roughly 1.7%. Naive CD8 populations comprised CD45RO-negative cells positively selected for CCR7, excluding terminally differentiated effector memory CD45RA+ cells.

The TCR comes from a man aged 18 to 35 in good health. Some clones in this sample may be carry-over from other donors' samples. Sequencing was performed on naive CD8+ T cells from PBMCs. The J gene is TRBJ1-1, the V gene TRBV30; D is unclear. Here the CDR3 reads CAWNHRTTEAFF. CDR3 nucleotides: TGTGCCTGGAATCATAGGACGACTGAAGCTTTCTTT.